The sequence of this T cell receptor (beta chain) was determined in a study of blood T cell repertoires in COVID-19. As for the study in general: COVID-19 samples collected from the United States, Italy and Spain covered acute and convalescent phases. From T cells, B-cell-depleted T cells, or PBMCs came the material, which was cDNA or gDNA.

CDR1 and CDR2 from the germline V gene are SGHTA and FQGNSA. Deletions cut 5 bases from V and 3 bases from J, with 7 bases between. This CDR3 is built from 13 residues. Authors' analysis steps: Amplifying reference gene primers gave estimates of nucleated cell counts. The assay was immunoSEQ multiplex PCR, and TCRdb's table has in-frame clones only and misses some. That table furnishes V, J and clone size, whereas the DNA furnished D and trimming. The data hold some 130,000 clones, with about 78% observed a single time. Sequencing was carried out using peripheral blood. The chain joins TRBV7-2 to TRBJ1-4; D uncertain. This sequence was found in a man in his 60s who had recovered from COVID-19. The CDR3 nucleotides read TGTGCCAGCAGCCCTTCCCCTAATGAAAAACTGTTTTTT. Amino acid sequence: CASSPSPNEKLFF. Full variable domain (missing parts from reference TRBV7-2 and TRBJ1-4): GAGVSQSPSNKVTEKGKDVELRCDPISGHTALYWYRQSLGQGLEFLIYFQGNSAPDKSGLPSDRFSAERTGGSVSTLTIQRTQQEDSAVYLCASSPSPNEKLFFGSGTQLSVL.